The 28 T cell receptor beta chains reported below all come from one sample, sequenced in a study of identical twins. TCRdb processed the 5' RACE reads anew with MiXCR; each CDR3 protein has one entry. The table includes approximately 600,000 distinct CDR3 sequences, just over 7% detected once. The data also belong to a second study, concerning yellow fever vaccine responses in identical twins.

The sample consisted of PBMCs. These receptors were taken from a woman aged 18 to 35 in good health.

The chain combines TRBV6-1 with TRBJ1-6, with D possibly matching TRBD1 (5 bases). Germline V gene lookup returns CDR1 MNHNS and CDR2 SASEGT. The CDR3 sequence is 14 residues long. The ends were cut back, 3 bases at V and 10 bases at J, with 13 bases in the middle. DNA of the CDR3: TGTGCCAGCAGTGAGGGGGACTCTGGATCACCCCTCCACTTT. Protein: CASSEGDSGSPLHF.

This clonotype turned up a few times. V usage is TRBV2 and J usage is TRBJ2-3; 8 bases map to TRBD2. Germline V gene sequence: CDR1 SNHLY, CDR2 FYNNEI. The V and J ends lost 6 bases and 1 base, in that order; junction bases with no gene match: 18. This CDR3 comprises 19 residues. CDR3: CASSTRATGTSLGTDTQYF. In nucleotides, the CDR3 is TGTGCCAGCAGCACCAGGGCGACCGGGACTAGTTTAGGCACAGATACGCAGTATTTT.

As concerns this clonotype: A much larger clone is a single base away; this may be a read error. The V call is TRBV12-3 or TRBV12-4, the J call TRBJ2-7; the D gene is possibly TRBD2 (6 bases). The CDR3 is made up of 15 amino acids. The ends were cut back, 1 base at V and 0 bases at J, with 10 bases in the middle. CDR3 coding DNA: TGTGCCAGCAGTTTAGGACGGGGGTTCTCCTACGAGCAGTACTTC. The encoded protein is CASSLGRGFSYEQYF.

The V gene is TRBV9, the J gene TRBJ2-5, with 7 bases aligning to TRBD2. The germline V gene has CDR1 SGDLS and CDR2 YYNGEE. The CDR3 has 16 amino acids. Losses at the gene ends were 2 bases for V and 5 bases for J; bases not matched to a gene: 12. The CDR3 DNA is TGTGCCAGCAGCGTGGGGCCGGGGGGTTTATCTGAGACCCAGTACTTC. It codes for CASSVGPGGLSETQYF.

The chain recombines TRBV10-3 with TRBJ2-7; 10 bases map to TRBD1. CDR1 and CDR2 (germline): ENHRY, SYGVKD. CDR3 length: 15 amino acids. The ends lost 8 bases at V and 3 bases at J; junction bases unmatched: 10. CDR3 protein: CAIAQTGTGDYEQYF. CDR3 in DNA: TGTGCCATCGCGCAAACCGGGACAGGGGACTACGAGCAGTACTTC.

Ten or more counts support this clonotype. The chain employs TRBV10-3 and TRBJ2-5; D remains ambiguous. The germline gives CDR1 ENHRY, CDR2 SYGVKD. This CDR3 contains 15 residues. V lost 2 bases, J lost 1 base, and 11 bases lay in between. CDR3 nucleotides: TGTGCCATCAGTGAGAGGCATGTGACCCAAGAGACCCAGTACTTC. Amino acids: CAISERHVTQETQYF.

This chain uses TRBV19 with TRBJ1-1; no reliable D call. The CDR3 consists of 13 residues. With 10 bases removed from V and 0 bases from J, the gap between germline ends came to 12 bases. The germline V gene has CDR1 LNHDA and CDR2 SQIVND (reference sequence). CDR3 protein: CATEEQMNTEAFF. CDR3 DNA sequence: TGTGCCACCGAAGAACAGATGAACACTGAAGCTTTCTTT.

This clonotype was recorded many times. This sequence joins TRBV12-3 or TRBV12-4 and TRBJ1-3; no definite D call. Trimming removed 0 bases at V and 3 bases at J, with 12 bases between. The CDR3 is 16 residues long. For the CDR3, the DNA is TGTGCCAGCAGTTTAGCGAGAGGGCTTGGTGGAAACACCATATATTTT. Translation gives CASSLARGLGGNTIYF.

V and J are TRBV12-3 or TRBV12-4 and TRBJ1-1; D not certain. This CDR3 is built from 16 residues. Between the trimmed V and J ends, which lost 6 bases and 0 bases, there was a span of 17 bases. CDR3 residues: CASRRGLGILNTEAFF. The CDR3 coding sequence is TGTGCCAGCAGACGAGGGTTGGGGATACTGAACACTGAAGCTTTCTTT.

The gene calls are TRBV27 and TRBJ2-7; maybe TRBD2 (6 bases). Germline CDR1 MNHEY, CDR2 SMNVEV (reference sequence). This CDR3 is 15 amino acids long. V lost 4 bases to trimming and J lost 2 bases, with 15 bases between them. The CDR3 loop reads CASSSSGAGTYEQYF. CDR3 sequence (DNA): TGTGCCAGCAGTTCTTCCGGCGCGGGGACCTACGAGCAGTACTTC.

This clonotype has ten or more counts. The chain couples TRBV14 to TRBJ1-2; D remains ambiguous. The CDR3 is 12 residues long. Germline V lookup: CDR1 SGHDN, CDR2 FVKESK. V was shortened by 3 bases and J by 4 bases, with 6 bases between the two germline ends. The CDR3 loop is CASSQTSYGYTF. In nucleotides, the CDR3 is TGTGCCAGCAGCCAGACAAGCTATGGCTACACCTTC. Filled out from reference TRBV14 and TRBJ1-2, the complete variable domain reads EAGVTQFPSHSVIEKGQTVTLRCDPISGHDNLYWYRRVMGKEIKFLLHFVKESKQDESGMPNNRFLAERTGGTYSTLKVQPAELEDSGVYFCASSQTSYGYTFGSGTRLTVV.

J is TRBJ2-6 and V is TRBV12-3 or TRBV12-4, with D tentatively TRBD1 (6 bases). V was clipped by 5 bases and J by 7 bases, with 15 bases between them. The CDR3 covers 15 residues. Written as DNA, the CDR3 is TGTGCCAGCAGTCCAGGGGACGGTGGAGCCAACGTCCTGACTTTC. It translates to CASSPGDGGANVLTF.

In DNA, the CDR3 is TGTGCCAGCAGCCAGGTCAATAACCTTGGGGAGACCCAGTACTTC. Its translation is CASSQVNNLGETQYF. The chain joins TRBV3-1 to TRBJ2-5; D is ambiguous. The germline gives CDR1 LGHDT, CDR2 YNNKEL (reference sequence). The CDR3 spans 15 residues. Trimming took 3 bases from V and 5 from J, leaving 16 bases between them.

The table lists this clonotype with many counts. Here the CDR3 DNA reads TGCAGCGTTGAAGGGACCAGGGGCGGAGGAGCTTTCTTT. It encodes CSVEGTRGGGAFF. V is TRBV29-1 and J is TRBJ1-1; D is perhaps TRBD1 (6 bases). Germline V gene data show CDR1 as SQVTM and CDR2 as ANQGSEA. V was shortened by 1 base and J by 10 bases, with 16 bases between the two germline ends. The CDR3 has 13 amino acids.

The rearrangement joins TRBV7-9 to TRBJ2-1; D possibly corresponds to TRBD1 (6 bases). With 5 bases removed from V and 8 bases from J, the gap between germline ends came to 16 bases. The CDR3 spans 14 residues. CDR1 and CDR2 from the germline V gene are SEHNR and FQNEAQ (reference sequence). The CDR3 region is CASSPGTPRDEQFF. The CDR3 DNA sequence: TGTGCCAGCAGCCCCGGGACACCGAGGGATGAGCAGTTCTTC.

This clonotype has a count of ten or more. The chain links TRBV12-3 or TRBV12-4 to TRBJ2-1; 11 bases agree with TRBD2. J was trimmed by 5 bases and V by 7 bases; bases with no gene match: 7. The CDR3 consists of 15 residues. The CDR3 reads CASTSPGLADNEQFF. The CDR3 DNA follows: TGTGCCAGCACCTCTCCGGGACTAGCGGACAATGAGCAGTTCTTC.

A few counts support this clonotype. V and J are TRBV7-2 and TRBJ2-2; 10 bases agree with TRBD2. With V trimmed by 2 bases and J by 7 bases, 4 bases remained unmatched. Per the germline V gene, CDR1 is SGHTA and CDR2 is FQGNSA. The CDR3 is made up of 15 amino acids. The CDR3 DNA sequence: TGTGCCAGCAGCTTAAAGGCTAGCGGGAGCGGGGAGCTGTTTTTT. Amino acids: CASSLKASGSGELFF. Complete variable domain (other parts from reference TRBV7-2 and TRBJ2-2): GAGVSQSPSNKVTEKGKDVELRCDPISGHTALYWYRQSLGQGLEFLIYFQGNSAPDKSGLPSDRFSAERTGGSVSTLTIQRTQQEDSAVYLCASSLKASGSGELFFGEGSRLTVL.

This chain uses TRBV5-1 with TRBJ2-7; 9 nucleotides line up with TRBD2. The germline V gene has CDR1 SGHRS and CDR2 YFSETQ. This CDR3 has 15 amino acids. The junction had 10 bases not matched to a gene; V was cut back by 4 bases and J by 5 bases. Here the CDR3 reads CASSRGAGGPHEQYF. In nucleotides, the CDR3 is TGCGCCAGCAGCCGGGGGGCGGGAGGGCCCCACGAGCAGTACTTC. The variable domain in full, completed from reference TRBV5-1 and TRBJ2-7, reads KAGVTQTPRYLIKTRGQQVTLSCSPISGHRSVSWYQQTPGQGLQFLFEYFSETQRNKGNFPGRFSGRQFSNSRSEMNVSTLELGDSALYLCASSRGAGGPHEQYFGPGTRLTVT.

At least ten counts were recorded for this clonotype. The chain uses TRBV20-1 and TRBJ1-6; no reliable D call. The V gene's germline CDR1 is DFQATT and CDR2 SNEGSKA (reference sequence). V lost 6 bases to trimming and J lost 8 bases, with 14 bases between them. The CDR3 contains 13 residues. The DNA for the CDR3 is TGCAGTGCCCGTCTCGTATCCTATTCACCCCTCCACTTT. It is translated as CSARLVSYSPLHF.

The V gene is TRBV3-1, the J gene TRBJ2-2; D not certain. The CDR3 consists of 13 residues. Germline CDR1 LGHDT, CDR2 YNNKEL (reference sequence). The V end lost 0 bases, the J end lost 6 bases, and 5 bases lay between the germline ends. This CDR3 reads CASSQERSGELFF. CDR3 coding DNA: TGTGCCAGCAGCCAAGAACGGTCCGGGGAGCTGTTTTTT.

The chain joins TRBV10-2 to TRBJ1-1; no definite D call. The CDR3 loop spans 11 amino acids. Germline CDR1 and CDR2: WSHSY and SAAADI. The germline V and J ends were trimmed by 7 bases and 5 bases, with 8 bases remaining between them. The CDR3 loop reads CASTDGTEAFF. The CDR3 DNA reads TGCGCCAGCACCGATGGAACTGAAGCTTTCTTT.

The V call is TRBV5-1, the J call TRBJ2-6; a possible D gene is TRBD1 (6 bases). V was trimmed by 4 bases and J by 2 bases, leaving 25 bases between them. The germline V gene has CDR1 SGHRS and CDR2 YFSETQ. This CDR3 has 20 residues. The CDR3 coding sequence is TGCGCCAGCAGCCCACTTACAAGGACAGTCCTCTTACCTGGGGCCAACGTCCTGACTTTC. Amino acids: CASSPLTRTVLLPGANVLTF. Full variable domain (rest looked up from reference TRBV5-1 and TRBJ2-6): KAGVTQTPRYLIKTRGQQVTLSCSPISGHRSVSWYQQTPGQGLQFLFEYFSETQRNKGNFPGRFSGRQFSNSRSEMNVSTLELGDSALYLCASSPLTRTVLLPGANVLTFGAGSRLTVL.

The table lists this clonotype with a few counts. The chain employs TRBV4-1 and TRBJ2-7, with TRBD1 identical over 10 bases. Germline V CDR1 and CDR2: MGHRA, YSYEKL. CDR3 length equals 16 residues. The ends lost 4 bases at V and 5 bases at J; junction bases unmatched: 11. CDR3 sequence reads: CASSLFRDRGYHEQYF. The CDR3 DNA is TGCGCCAGCAGCCTTTTCCGGGACAGGGGTTACCACGAGCAGTACTTC.

About this clonotype: The junction shows a germline mismatch at one end, possibly a read error. The V gene is TRBV20-1, the J gene TRBJ2-3; possibly TRBD1 for D (5 bases). Germline loops: CDR1 DFQATT, CDR2 SNEGSKA (reference sequence). CDR3 length: 14 residues. Here the CDR3 reads CSALQPGFQDAQYF. Here the CDR3 DNA reads TGCAGTGCTCTCCAGCCAGGGTTCCAAGATGCGCAGTATTTT.

The chain links TRBV7-8 to TRBJ2-1, with a weak D call TRBD2 (6 bases). Germline V gives CDR1 SGHVS, CDR2 FQNEAQ. The CDR3 consists of 16 residues. Trimming stripped 4 bases from V and 6 bases from J, with 19 bases between. The CDR3 DNA is TGTGCCAGCAGCTCCAAACTAGCCGACGTTATCAATGAGCAGTTCTTC. Translated: CASSSKLADVINEQFF.

This clonotype has only a few counts. CDR3 protein: CASSLGAPGGPPSTDTQYF. The CDR3, as DNA: TGTGCCAGCAGCTTGGGGGCCCCGGGGGGGCCTCCTAGCACAGATACGCAGTATTTT. This chain links TRBV5-4 with TRBJ2-3; 8 positions agree with TRBD2. CDR1 and CDR2 from the germline V gene are SGHNT and YYREEE (reference sequence). Germline trimming cut 0 bases from V and 0 bases from J; bases unmatched to any gene: 12. This CDR3 has 19 residues.

The rearrangement links TRBV20-1 to TRBJ2-1, with 7 bases identical to TRBD1. Germline CDR1 is DFQATT and CDR2 is SNEGSKA (reference sequence). V shed 4 bases and J 6 bases; nucleotides not matched to a gene: 12. The CDR3 is made up of 15 amino acids. CDR3 in DNA: TGCAGTGCTATCACTCCCGGGACAGTCTTCAATGAGCAGTTCTTC. Translating gives CSAITPGTVFNEQFF.

The rearrangement uses TRBV27 and TRBJ2-7; tentatively, D is TRBD2 (5 bases). Germline V gene lookup returns CDR1 MNHEY and CDR2 SMNVEV (reference sequence). The CDR3 contains 14 residues. The V end lost 6 bases, the J end lost 3 bases, and 15 bases lay between the germline ends. The DNA for the CDR3 is TGTGCCAGCAGCCCGAGGACTTTTCACTACGAGCAGTACTTC. Protein product: CASSPRTFHYEQYF.